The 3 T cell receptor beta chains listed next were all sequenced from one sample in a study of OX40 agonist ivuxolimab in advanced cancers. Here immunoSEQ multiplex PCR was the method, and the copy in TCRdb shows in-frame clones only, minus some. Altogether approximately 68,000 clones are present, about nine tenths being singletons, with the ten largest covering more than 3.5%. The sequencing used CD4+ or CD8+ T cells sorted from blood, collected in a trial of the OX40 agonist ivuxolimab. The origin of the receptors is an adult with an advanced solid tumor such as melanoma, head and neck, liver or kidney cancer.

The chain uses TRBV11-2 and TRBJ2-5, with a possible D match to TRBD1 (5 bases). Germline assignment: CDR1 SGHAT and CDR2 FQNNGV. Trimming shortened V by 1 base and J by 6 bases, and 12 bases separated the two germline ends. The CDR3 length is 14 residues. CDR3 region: CASSLGGRAQTQYF. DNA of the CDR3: TGTGCCAGCAGCTTAGGGGGCAGGGCGCAGACCCAGTACTTC.

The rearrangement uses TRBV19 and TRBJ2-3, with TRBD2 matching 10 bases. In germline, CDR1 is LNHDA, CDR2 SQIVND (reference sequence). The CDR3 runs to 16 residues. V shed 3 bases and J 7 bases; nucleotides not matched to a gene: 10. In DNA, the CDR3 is TGTGCCAGTAGTATCACGGCGAGCGGGAGGGCAAATACGCAGTATTTT. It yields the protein CASSITASGRANTQYF.

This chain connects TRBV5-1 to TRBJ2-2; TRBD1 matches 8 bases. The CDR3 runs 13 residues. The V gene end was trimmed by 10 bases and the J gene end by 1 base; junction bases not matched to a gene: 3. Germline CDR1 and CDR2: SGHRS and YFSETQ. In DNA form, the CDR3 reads TGCGCCGCCGGGACAGGGAACACCGGGGAGCTGTTTTTT. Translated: CAAGTGNTGELFF.